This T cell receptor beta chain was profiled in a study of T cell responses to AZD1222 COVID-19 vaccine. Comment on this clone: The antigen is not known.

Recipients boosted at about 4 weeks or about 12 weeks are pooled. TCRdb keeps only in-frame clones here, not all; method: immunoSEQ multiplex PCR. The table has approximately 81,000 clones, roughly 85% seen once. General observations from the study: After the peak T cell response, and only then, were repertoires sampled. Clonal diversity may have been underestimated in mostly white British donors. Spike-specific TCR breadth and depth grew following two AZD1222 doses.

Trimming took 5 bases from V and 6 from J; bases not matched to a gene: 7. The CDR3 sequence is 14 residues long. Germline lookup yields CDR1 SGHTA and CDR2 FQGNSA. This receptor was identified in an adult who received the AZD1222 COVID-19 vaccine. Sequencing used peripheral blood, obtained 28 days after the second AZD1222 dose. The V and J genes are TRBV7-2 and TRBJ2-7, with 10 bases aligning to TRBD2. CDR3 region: CASSPMRLAGEQYF. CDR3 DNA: TGTGCCAGCAGCCCGATGAGACTAGCGGGCGAGCAGTACTTC.